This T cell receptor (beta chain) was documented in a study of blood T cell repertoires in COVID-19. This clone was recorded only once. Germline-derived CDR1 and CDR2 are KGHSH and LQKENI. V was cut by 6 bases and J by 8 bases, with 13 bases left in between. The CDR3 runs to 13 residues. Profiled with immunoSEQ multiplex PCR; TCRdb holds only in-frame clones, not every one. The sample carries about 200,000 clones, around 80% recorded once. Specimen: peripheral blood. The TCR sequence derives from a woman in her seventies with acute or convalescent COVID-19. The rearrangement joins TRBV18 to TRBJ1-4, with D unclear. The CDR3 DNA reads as TGTGCCAGCTCCCCCTCACCTCGGGAAAAACTGTTTTTT. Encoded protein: CASSPSPREKLFF.